The table lists the clone carrying this TCR beta chain with a count of one. As yet, its antigen is unknown. This sample was taken from a study of T cell repertoires in ileal Crohn's disease. The V segment lost 2 bases and the J segment 5 bases; nucleotides outside the gene matches: 4. The germline V gene has CDR1 SGHAT and CDR2 FQDESV (reference sequence). The CDR3 sequence is 15 residues long. Each sample's TCRB immunosequencing used roughly 500 nanograms of biopsy DNA. Clones were read by immunoSEQ multiplex PCR, and TCRdb kept only the in-frame ones, dropping some. Of some 11,000 clones in the sample, roughly 79% were seen once. Findings and caveats of the study: Every patient over 26.8% clonality showed endoscopic recurrence. Clonal expansions were more frequent in active smokers than non-smokers at surgery. Compared with CD4 T cells, sorted CD8 cells carried more expanded clones.

The sequence derives from an adult with Crohn's disease. V gene TRBV11-1 combines with J gene TRBJ2-1; 9 nucleotides match TRBD2. Input material: ileal tissue. Written as DNA, the CDR3 is TGTGCCAGCAGCTTACTGGCTAGCGGGAACAATGAGCAGTTCTTC. This sequence encodes CASSLLASGNNEQFF.